The 22 T cell receptor beta chains below come from one sample, sequenced in a study of CD8+ T cells in alopecia areata. RNA extraction was followed by reverse transcription into cDNA, which acted as the sequencing template. Assay: immunoSEQ multiplex PCR; the TCRdb copy retains only in-frame clones and omits some. Here the sample spans roughly 120,000 clones, 35% to 40% being singletons. The sequenced sample consisted of CD4+ T cells sorted from blood. The origin of the receptors is a human donor with alopecia areata.

With respect to this clone: Other nucleotide sequences in the sample specify the same CDR3. The V gene is TRBV7-2, the J gene TRBJ2-7; D is undetermined. The CDR3 has 11 residues. Per the germline V gene, CDR1 is SGHTA and CDR2 is FQGNSA. Trimming took 2 bases from V and 4 from J, leaving 3 bases between them. The CDR3 is CASSLRYEQYF. The CDR3 bases are TGTGCCAGCAGCTTAAGATACGAGCAGTACTTC.

This sequence joins TRBV29-1 and TRBJ2-1, with D unresolved. V was clipped by 7 bases and J by 6 bases, with 10 bases between them. Germline V gene data show CDR1 as SQVTM and CDR2 as ANQGSEA. The CDR3 covers 11 residues. This CDR3 reads CSATVSNEQFF. CDR3 bases: TGCAGCGCGACGGTTAGCAATGAGCAGTTCTTC.

The chain links TRBV29-1 to TRBJ2-3; 7 bases fit TRBD2. J gave up 7 bases and V 4 bases, and 8 bases lay outside the gene matches. CDR3 size: 13 residues. Germline CDR1 and CDR2: SQVTM and ANQGSEA. CDR3 in amino acids: CSVVGGGPNTQYF. CDR3 in DNA: TGCAGCGTTGTGGGGGGAGGGCCAAATACGCAGTATTTT.

The rearrangement links TRBV5-1 to TRBJ2-1, with no clear D. The length of the CDR3 is 15 residues. CDR1 and CDR2 (germline): SGHRS, YFSETQ. Trimming stripped 2 bases from V and 7 bases from J, with 16 bases between. The CDR3 region is CASSFSAGFGNEQFF. DNA for the CDR3: TGCGCCAGCAGCTTCTCCGCTGGGTTTGGGAATGAGCAGTTCTTC.

This clone was picked up a small number of times. The rearrangement uses TRBV29-1 and TRBJ2-6, with D hard to call. This CDR3 contains 12 residues. The ends were cut back, 4 bases at V and 4 bases at J, with 5 bases in the middle. Looked up from germline, CDR1 is SQVTM and CDR2 is ANQGSEA. The CDR3 nucleotides read TGCAGCGTTGGTGAAGGGGCCAACGTCCTGACTTTC. Protein sequence: CSVGEGANVLTF.

The V gene is TRBV29-1, the J gene TRBJ1-1; D is perhaps TRBD1 (6 bases). V lost 7 bases, J lost 4 bases, and 19 bases lay in between. This CDR3 has 14 residues. Germline V gene sequence: CDR1 SQVTM, CDR2 ANQGSEA. This CDR3 is CSARGQSGGTEAFF. The CDR3 nucleotides read TGCAGCGCCCGTGGACAGTCGGGGGGCACTGAAGCTTTCTTT.

This chain connects TRBV9 to TRBJ2-2; D remains ambiguous. CDR3 length: 15 residues. Germline values: CDR1 SGDLS, CDR2 YYNGEE. V lost 1 base to trimming and J lost 0 bases, with 7 bases between them. CDR3 protein: CASSVRLTNTGELFF. The CDR3 coding sequence is TGTGCCAGCAGCGTAAGACTGACGAACACCGGGGAGCTGTTTTTT.

The genes are TRBV30 and TRBJ1-5; tentatively, D is TRBD1 (5 bases). Germline-derived CDR1 and CDR2 are GTSNPN and SVGIG (reference sequence). V was shortened by 0 bases and J by 4 bases, with 10 bases between the two germline ends. This CDR3 contains 14 residues. CDR3 protein: CAWSVGLNNQPQHF. CDR3 DNA: TGTGCCTGGAGTGTGGGACTGAATAATCAGCCCCAGCATTTT.

J is TRBJ1-4 and V is TRBV25-1; the match to TRBD1 covers 11 bases. Trimming took 4 bases from V and 7 from J; bases not matched to a gene: 2. The CDR3 has 14 residues. Per germline, CDR1 MGHDK and CDR2 SYGVNS. CDR3 bases: TGTGCCAGCAGTGGGGGGACAGGGGGTGAAAAACTGTTTTTT. This translates into CASSGGTGGEKLFF.

This sequence joins TRBV6-5 and TRBJ2-7, with D perhaps matching TRBD2 (6 bases). This CDR3 is built from 14 residues. Germline V gene data show CDR1 as MNHEY and CDR2 as SVGAGI. With 1 base removed from V and 4 bases from J, the gap between germline ends came to 11 bases. CDR3 sequence: CASSYWRGGYEQYF. The CDR3, as DNA: TGTGCCAGCAGTTACTGGCGGGGTGGGTACGAGCAGTACTTC.

The chain uses TRBV29-1 and TRBJ2-6; TRBD2 is a possible D gene (5 bases). Per the germline V gene, CDR1 is SQVTM and CDR2 is ANQGSEA. The length of the CDR3 is 11 residues. Trimming shortened V by 1 base and J by 13 bases, and 8 bases separated the two germline ends. The chain's CDR3 is CSVEGGKVLTF. The CDR3 DNA sequence: TGCAGCGTTGAAGGAGGGAAAGTCCTGACTTTC.

This sequence joins TRBV5-1 and TRBJ2-3, with 7 bases identical to TRBD1. The germline V gene encodes CDR1 SGHRS and CDR2 YFSETQ. V gave up 1 base and J gave up 4 bases; unmatched junction bases: 6. The CDR3 consists of 15 residues. In DNA form, the CDR3 reads TGCGCCAGCAGCTTGAGGGGGCACGGTGCAGATACGCAGTATTTT. It translates to CASSLRGHGADTQYF.

This clone was recorded a few times. The gene calls are TRBV5-1 and TRBJ1-1; no firm D call. Germline V gene data show CDR1 as SGHRS and CDR2 as YFSETQ. The length of the CDR3 is 13 residues. V gave up 1 base and J gave up 0 bases, with 4 bases separating them. CDR3 sequence (DNA): TGCGCCAGCAGCTTGACCTTGAACACTGAAGCTTTCTTT. It encodes CASSLTLNTEAFF.

This clone was seen a handful of times. Other DNA sequences in the same sample also yield this CDR3. The V and J genes are TRBV28 and TRBJ2-1; no reliable D call. The V and J ends lost 1 base and 6 bases respectively, with 4 bases between them. The CDR3 is made up of 12 amino acids. Germline CDR1 and CDR2: MDHEN and SYDVKM. The CDR3 spells CASSLLRNEQFF. Written as DNA, the CDR3 is TGTGCCAGCAGTTTATTGCGCAATGAGCAGTTCTTC.

With respect to this clone: Other DNA sequences in this specimen translate into the identical CDR3. The chain carries TRBV5-6 and TRBJ2-5; D is possibly TRBD1 or TRBD2 (5 bases each). The CDR3 has 14 residues. The V gene lost 3 bases and the J gene lost 0 bases, with 9 bases spanning the gap. Germline V gene sequence: CDR1 SGHDT, CDR2 YYEEEE. This CDR3 is CASSWGTDQETQYF. The CDR3 DNA sequence: TGTGCCAGCAGCTGGGGGACGGACCAAGAGACCCAGTACTTC.

This clone occurred a few times. The identical CDR3 is also encoded by other nucleotide sequences in the sample. This rearrangement joins TRBV29-1 to TRBJ1-2, with D maybe TRBD1 (5 bases). Germline V CDR1 and CDR2: SQVTM, ANQGSEA. Trimming took 4 bases from V and 5 from J, leaving 11 bases between them. The CDR3 has 12 amino acids. CDR3 coding DNA: TGCAGCGTTGGCCAGGGACGTTATGGCTACACCTTC. Translation gives CSVGQGRYGYTF.

J is TRBJ2-1 and V is TRBV29-1; no clear D gene. V was shortened by 7 bases and J by 0 bases, with 10 bases between the two germline ends. Germline-derived CDR1 and CDR2 are SQVTM and ANQGSEA. CDR3 length: 13 amino acids. CDR3 sequence (DNA): TGCAGCGCCGACAACCCCTCCTACAATGAGCAGTTCTTC. Residues: CSADNPSYNEQFF.

This clone was seen once. This chain connects TRBV20-1 to TRBJ2-5, with unresolved D. The CDR3 totals 11 residues. The germline V gene encodes CDR1 DFQATT and CDR2 SNEGSKA (reference sequence). Deletions cut 4 bases from V and 4 bases from J, with 7 bases between. CDR3 coding DNA: TGCAGTGCTATCGCATTAGAGACCCAGTACTTC. Translating gives CSAIALETQYF.

About this clone itself: This CDR3 is also generated by other DNA sequences in the sample. The chain couples TRBV29-1 to TRBJ1-1; D unresolved. The CDR3 sequence is 13 residues long. Germline-derived CDR1 and CDR2 are SQVTM and ANQGSEA. V gave up 1 base and J gave up 2 bases, with 8 bases separating them. The CDR3 loop is CSVEGQLNTEAFF. DNA for the CDR3: TGCAGCGTTGAAGGGCAGCTAAACACTGAAGCTTTCTTT. Combining the CDR3 with reference TRBV29-1 and TRBJ1-1 gives the whole variable domain SAVISQKPSRDICQRGTSLTIQCQVDSQVTMMFWYRQQPGQSLTLIATANQGSEATYESGFVIDKFPISRPNLTFSTLTVSNMSPEDSSIYLCSVEGQLNTEAFFGQGTRLTVV.

This clone was seen more than once but under ten times. The J gene is TRBJ2-1, the V gene TRBV29-1; a possible D gene is TRBD1 (6 bases). The germline V and J ends were trimmed by 3 bases and 2 bases, with 8 bases remaining between them. The CDR3 spans 13 residues. Per germline, CDR1 SQVTM and CDR2 ANQGSEA. CDR3 nucleotides: TGCAGCGTTGAGGCAGGGGCCTACAATGAGCAGTTCTTC. As protein: CSVEAGAYNEQFF.

V is TRBV29-1 and J is TRBJ2-3; 9 positions agree with TRBD2. CDR3 length equals 14 residues. Germline CDR1 reads SQVTM; CDR2 reads ANQGSEA. Germline trimming cut 3 bases from V and 5 bases from J; bases unmatched to any gene: 6. The CDR3 protein is CSVDRREGGDTQYF. The CDR3 DNA reads TGCAGCGTTGATAGGCGGGAGGGTGGAGATACGCAGTATTTT.

This clone occurred a few times. The sample has other DNA sequences that encode this CDR3 too. This chain connects TRBV7-3 to TRBJ2-1; D perhaps matches TRBD1 (5 bases). Germline CDR1 reads SGHTA; CDR2 reads FQGTGA. This CDR3 is 12 amino acids long. Trimming removed 4 bases at V and 6 bases at J, with 7 bases between. The CDR3 region has the DNA TGTGCCAGCAGCTCCCAGGGCAATGAGCAGTTCTTC. Translation: CASSSQGNEQFF.